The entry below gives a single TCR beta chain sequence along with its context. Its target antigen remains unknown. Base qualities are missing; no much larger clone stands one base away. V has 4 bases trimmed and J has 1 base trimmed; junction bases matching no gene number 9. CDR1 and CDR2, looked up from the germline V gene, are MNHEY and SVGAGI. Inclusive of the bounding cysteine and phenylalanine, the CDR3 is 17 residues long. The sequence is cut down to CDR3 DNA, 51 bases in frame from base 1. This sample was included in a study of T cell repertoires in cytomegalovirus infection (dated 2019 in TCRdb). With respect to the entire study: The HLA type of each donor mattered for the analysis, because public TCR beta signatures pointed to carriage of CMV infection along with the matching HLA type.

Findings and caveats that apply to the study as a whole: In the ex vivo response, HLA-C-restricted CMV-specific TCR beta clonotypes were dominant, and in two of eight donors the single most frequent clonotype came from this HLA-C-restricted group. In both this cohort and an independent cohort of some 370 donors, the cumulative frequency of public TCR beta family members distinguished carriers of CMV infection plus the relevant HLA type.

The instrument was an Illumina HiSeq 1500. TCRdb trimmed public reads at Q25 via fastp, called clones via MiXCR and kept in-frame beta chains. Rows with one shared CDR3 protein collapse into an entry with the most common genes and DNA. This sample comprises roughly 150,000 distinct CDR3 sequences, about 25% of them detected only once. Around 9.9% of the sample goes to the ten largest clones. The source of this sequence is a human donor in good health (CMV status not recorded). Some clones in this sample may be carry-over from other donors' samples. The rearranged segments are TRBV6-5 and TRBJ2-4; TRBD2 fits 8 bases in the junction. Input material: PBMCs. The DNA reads TGTGCCAGCAGTTTAGGAGGTGTAGCGGGGGCCAAAAACATTCAGTACTTC. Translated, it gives CASSLGGVAGAKNIQYF.